This T cell receptor beta chain was observed in a study of blood T cell repertoires in COVID-19. Overall study context: Italy, Spain and the United States were the sources of the convalescent and acute COVID-19 samples. T cells, B-cell-depleted T cells, or PBMCs supplied cDNA or gDNA.

TCRdb keeps only in-frame clones here, not all; method: immunoSEQ multiplex PCR. Here the sample spans a few hundred thousand clones, more than 85% being singletons. The germline V gene encodes CDR1 SGHTA and CDR2 FQGNSA. CDR3 size: 13 residues. V gave up 1 base and J gave up 6 bases, with 7 bases separating them. Cohort allocation depended upon clinical history that participants reported. Sequencing was carried out using PBMCs or T cells enriched from blood (not recorded which). The chain couples TRBV7-2 to TRBJ1-3; D unclear. The receptor was isolated from a woman aged 45-65 years who had recovered from COVID-19. The CDR3 sequence is CASSLDNLNTIYF. In nucleotides, the CDR3 is TGTGCCAGCAGCTTAGACAACCTAAACACCATATATTTT.